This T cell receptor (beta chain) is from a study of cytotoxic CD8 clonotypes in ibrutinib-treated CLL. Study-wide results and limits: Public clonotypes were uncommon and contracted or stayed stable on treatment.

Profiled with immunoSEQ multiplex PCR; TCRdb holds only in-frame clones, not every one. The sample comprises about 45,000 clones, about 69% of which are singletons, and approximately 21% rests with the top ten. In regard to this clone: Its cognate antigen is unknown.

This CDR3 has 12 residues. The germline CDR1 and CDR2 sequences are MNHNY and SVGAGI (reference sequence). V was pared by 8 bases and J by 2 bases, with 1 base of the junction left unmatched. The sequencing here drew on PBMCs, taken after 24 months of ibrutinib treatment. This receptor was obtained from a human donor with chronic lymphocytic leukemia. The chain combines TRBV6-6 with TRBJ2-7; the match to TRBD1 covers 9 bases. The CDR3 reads CASGQGTYEQYF. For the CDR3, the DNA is TGTGCCAGCGGACAGGGGACCTACGAGCAGTACTTC.